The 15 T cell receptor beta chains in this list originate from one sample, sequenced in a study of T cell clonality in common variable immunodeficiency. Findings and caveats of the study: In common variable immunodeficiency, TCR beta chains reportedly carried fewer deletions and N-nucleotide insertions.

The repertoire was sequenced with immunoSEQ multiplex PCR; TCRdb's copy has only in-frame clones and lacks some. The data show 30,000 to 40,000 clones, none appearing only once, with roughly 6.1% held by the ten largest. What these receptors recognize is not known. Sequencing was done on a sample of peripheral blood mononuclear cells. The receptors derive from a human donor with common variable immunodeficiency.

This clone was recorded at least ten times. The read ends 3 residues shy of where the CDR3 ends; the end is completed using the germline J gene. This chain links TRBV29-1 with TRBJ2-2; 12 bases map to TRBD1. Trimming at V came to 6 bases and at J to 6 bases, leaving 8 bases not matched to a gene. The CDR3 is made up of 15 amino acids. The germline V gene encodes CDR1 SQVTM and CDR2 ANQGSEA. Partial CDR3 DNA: TGCAGCGTCCAGCCCGGGACAGGGGGCCCCGGGGAG. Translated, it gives CSVQPGTGGPGE. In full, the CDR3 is CSVQPGTGGPGELFF.

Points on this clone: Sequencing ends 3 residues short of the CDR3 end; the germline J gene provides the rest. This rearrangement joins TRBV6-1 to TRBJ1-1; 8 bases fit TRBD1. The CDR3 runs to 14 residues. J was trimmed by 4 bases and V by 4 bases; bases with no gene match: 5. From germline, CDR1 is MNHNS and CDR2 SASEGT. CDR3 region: CASSGQGRITEAFF. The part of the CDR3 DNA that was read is TGTGCCAGCAGTGGACAGGGGAGGATCACTGAA.

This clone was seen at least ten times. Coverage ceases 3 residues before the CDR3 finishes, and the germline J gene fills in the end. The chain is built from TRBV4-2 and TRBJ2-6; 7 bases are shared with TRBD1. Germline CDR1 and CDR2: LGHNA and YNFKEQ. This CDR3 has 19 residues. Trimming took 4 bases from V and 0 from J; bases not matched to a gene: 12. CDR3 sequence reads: CASSRGGGQVFSGANVLTF. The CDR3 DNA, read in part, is TGTGCCAGCAGCCGGGGCGGCGGACAGGTATTCTCTGGGGCCAACGTC.

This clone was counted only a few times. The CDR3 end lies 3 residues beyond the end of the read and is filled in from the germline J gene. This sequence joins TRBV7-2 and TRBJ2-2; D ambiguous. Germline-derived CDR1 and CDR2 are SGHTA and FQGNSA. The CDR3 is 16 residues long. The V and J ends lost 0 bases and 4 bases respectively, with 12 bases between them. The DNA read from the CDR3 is TGTGCCAGCAGCTTAGCGCTTACAGTGGGCACCGGGGAG. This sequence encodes CASSLALTVGTGE. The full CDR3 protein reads CASSLALTVGTGELFF. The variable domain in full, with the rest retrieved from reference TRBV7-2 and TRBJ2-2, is GAGVSQSPSNKVTEKGKDVELRCDPISGHTALYWYRQSLGQGLEFLIYFQGNSAPDKSGLPSDRFSAERTGGSVSTLTIQRTQQEDSAVYLCASSLALTVGTGELFFGEGSRLTVL.

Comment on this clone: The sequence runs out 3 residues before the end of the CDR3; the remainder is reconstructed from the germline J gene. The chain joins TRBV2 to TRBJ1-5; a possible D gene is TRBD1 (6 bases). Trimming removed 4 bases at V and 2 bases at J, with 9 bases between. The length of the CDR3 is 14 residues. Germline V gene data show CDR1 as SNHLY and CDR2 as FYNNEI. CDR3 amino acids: CASSADSRNQPQHF. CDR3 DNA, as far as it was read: TGTGCCAGCAGTGCGGACAGCCGCAATCAGCCC.

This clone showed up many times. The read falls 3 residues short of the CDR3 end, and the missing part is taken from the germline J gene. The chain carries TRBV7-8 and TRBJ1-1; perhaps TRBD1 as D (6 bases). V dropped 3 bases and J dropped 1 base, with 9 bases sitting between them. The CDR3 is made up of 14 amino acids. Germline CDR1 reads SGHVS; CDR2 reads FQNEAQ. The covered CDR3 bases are TGTGCCAGCAGCTTGCCGGGACAGAACACTGAA. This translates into CASSLPGQNTE. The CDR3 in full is CASSLPGQNTEAFF.

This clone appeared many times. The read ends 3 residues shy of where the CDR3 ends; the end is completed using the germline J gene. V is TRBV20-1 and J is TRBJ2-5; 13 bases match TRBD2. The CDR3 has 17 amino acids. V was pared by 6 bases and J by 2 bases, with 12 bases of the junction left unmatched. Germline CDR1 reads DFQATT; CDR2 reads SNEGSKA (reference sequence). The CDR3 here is CSALGLAGADVQETQYF. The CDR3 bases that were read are TGCAGTGCCCTAGGACTAGCGGGGGCCGACGTACAAGAGACC.

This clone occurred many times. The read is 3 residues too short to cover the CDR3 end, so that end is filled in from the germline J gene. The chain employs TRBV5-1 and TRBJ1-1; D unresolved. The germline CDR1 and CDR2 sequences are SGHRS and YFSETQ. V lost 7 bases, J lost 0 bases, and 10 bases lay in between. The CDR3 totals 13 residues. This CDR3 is CASRGSMNTEAFF. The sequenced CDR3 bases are TGCGCCAGCCGAGGGTCCATGAACACTGAA.

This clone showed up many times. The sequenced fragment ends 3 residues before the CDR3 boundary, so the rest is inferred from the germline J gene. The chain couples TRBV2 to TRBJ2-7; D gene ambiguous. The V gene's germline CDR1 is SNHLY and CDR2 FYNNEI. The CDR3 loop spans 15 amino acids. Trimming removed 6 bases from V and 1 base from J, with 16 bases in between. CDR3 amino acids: CASSLSLNLSYEQYF. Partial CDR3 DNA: TGTGCCAGCAGCTTAAGTCTAAACTTATCCTACGAG.

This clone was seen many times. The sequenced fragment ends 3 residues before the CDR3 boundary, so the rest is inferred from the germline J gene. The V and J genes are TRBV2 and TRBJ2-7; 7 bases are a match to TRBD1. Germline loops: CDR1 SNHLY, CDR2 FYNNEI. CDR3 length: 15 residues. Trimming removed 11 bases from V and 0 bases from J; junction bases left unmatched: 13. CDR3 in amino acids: CASTRGGQASYEQYF. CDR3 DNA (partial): TGTGCCTCAACCCGCGGCGGACAGGCCTCCTACGAG. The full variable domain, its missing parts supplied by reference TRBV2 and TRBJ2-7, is EPEVTQTPSHQVTQMGQEVILRCVPISNHLYFYWYRQILGQKVEFLVSFYNNEISEKSEIFDDQFSVERPDGSNFTLKIRSTKLEDSAMYFCASTRGGQASYEQYFGPGTRLTVT.

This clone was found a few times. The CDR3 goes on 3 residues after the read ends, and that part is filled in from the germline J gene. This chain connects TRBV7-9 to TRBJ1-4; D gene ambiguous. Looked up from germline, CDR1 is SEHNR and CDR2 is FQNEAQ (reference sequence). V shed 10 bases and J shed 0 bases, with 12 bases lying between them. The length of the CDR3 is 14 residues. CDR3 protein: CATDSEATNEKLFF. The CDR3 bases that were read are TGTGCCACCGACTCGGAGGCAACTAATGAAAAA.

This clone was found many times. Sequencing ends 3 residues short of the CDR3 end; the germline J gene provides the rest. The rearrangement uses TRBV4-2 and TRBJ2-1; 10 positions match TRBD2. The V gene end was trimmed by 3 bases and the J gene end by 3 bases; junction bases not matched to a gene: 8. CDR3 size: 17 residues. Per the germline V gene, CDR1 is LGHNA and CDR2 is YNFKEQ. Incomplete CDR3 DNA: TGTGCCAGCAGCCAGTCCCTAGCGGGGGAACTCTACAATGAG. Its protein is CASSQSLAGELYNE. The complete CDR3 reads CASSQSLAGELYNEQFF.

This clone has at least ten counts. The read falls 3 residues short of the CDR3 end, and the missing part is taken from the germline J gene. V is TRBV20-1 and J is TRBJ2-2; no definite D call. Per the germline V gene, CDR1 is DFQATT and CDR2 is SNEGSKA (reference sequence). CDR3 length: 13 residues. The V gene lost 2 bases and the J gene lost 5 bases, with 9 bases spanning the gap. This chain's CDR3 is CSARPPSTGELFF. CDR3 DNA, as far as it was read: TGCAGTGCTAGACCCCCCTCTACCGGGGAG.

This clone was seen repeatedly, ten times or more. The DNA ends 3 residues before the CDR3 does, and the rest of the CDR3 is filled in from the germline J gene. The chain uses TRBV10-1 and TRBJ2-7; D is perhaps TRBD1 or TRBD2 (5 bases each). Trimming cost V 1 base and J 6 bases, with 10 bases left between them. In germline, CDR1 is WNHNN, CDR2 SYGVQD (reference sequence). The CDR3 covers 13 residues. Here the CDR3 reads CASSECSGSEQYF. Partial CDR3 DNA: TGCGCCAGCAGTGAGTGCTCAGGGAGCGAG.

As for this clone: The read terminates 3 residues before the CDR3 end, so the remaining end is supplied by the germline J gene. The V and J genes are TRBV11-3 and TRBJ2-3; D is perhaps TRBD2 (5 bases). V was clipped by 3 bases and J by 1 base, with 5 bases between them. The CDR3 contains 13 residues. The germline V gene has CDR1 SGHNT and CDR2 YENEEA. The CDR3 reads CASSFGGTDTQYF. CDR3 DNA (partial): TGTGCCAGCAGCTTCGGGGGCACAGATACG.